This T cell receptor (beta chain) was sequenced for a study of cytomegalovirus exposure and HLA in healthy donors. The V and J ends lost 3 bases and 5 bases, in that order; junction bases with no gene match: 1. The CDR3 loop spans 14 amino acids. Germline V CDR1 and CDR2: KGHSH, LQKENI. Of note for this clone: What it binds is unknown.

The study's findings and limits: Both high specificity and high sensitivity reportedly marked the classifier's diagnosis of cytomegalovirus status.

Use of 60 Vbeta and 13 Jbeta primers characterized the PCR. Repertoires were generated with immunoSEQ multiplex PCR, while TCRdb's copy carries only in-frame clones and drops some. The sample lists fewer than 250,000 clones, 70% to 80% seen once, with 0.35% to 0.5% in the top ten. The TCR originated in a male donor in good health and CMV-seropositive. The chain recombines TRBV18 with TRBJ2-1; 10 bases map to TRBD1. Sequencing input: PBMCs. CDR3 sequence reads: CASSPGTGDNEQFF. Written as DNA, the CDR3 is TGTGCCAGCTCACCTGGGACAGGGGACAATGAGCAGTTCTTC.